The present T cell receptor beta chain was sequenced within a study of neurological immune-mediated disorders. Sequencing of 15-18 subjects in each run yielded over 170 million TCR-beta sequences. Via MiXCR, TCRdb re-called the 5' RACE reads, giving one row per CDR3 protein. The sample yields 93,000 or so distinct CDR3 sequences, 11% seen once. Documented time point: longitudinal time-point 3. Germline CDR1 is SGHDN and CDR2 is FVKESK. The CDR3 loop spans 16 amino acids. V lost 4 bases and J lost 2, with 16 bases in between. J is TRBJ2-3 and V is TRBV14; the D gene is possibly TRBD2 (5 bases). Specimen: PBMCs. The clonotype was recovered from a female donor with HTLV-1-associated myelopathy (HAM/TSP). The CDR3 bases are TGTGCCAGCAGCCGGACTCGAGCGCCGCTCACAGATACGCAGTATTTT. It codes for CASSRTRAPLTDTQYF.